This note documents a single TCR beta chain sequence. Its antigen remains undetermined. Base quality data are lacking; no much larger clone is found one base away. Using the deep immunoSEQ assay, multiplex PCR amplified TCR CDR3 regions from genomic DNA. Extracted genomic DNA from each cell subset was spread evenly across all wells of several immunoSEQ 96-well plates, with each plate serving as a replicate. For sorted subsets, each replicate PCR was loaded with roughly 190 ng genomic DNA, equivalent to about 30,000 T cell genomes. Purified libraries were measured with a Qubit 3.0 fluorometer, size-checked on a Bioanalyzer 2100, and measured again with the KAPA Library Quantification kit. Every immunoSEQ 96-well plate was sequenced on a separate single-read 150-cycle Illumina NextSeq 550 flow cell. Per the authors' processing: Because the immunoSEQ output included only junctional sequences and no quality scores, the filtering could not be the same as the filtering used for full-length reads. To assign V/J genes and CDR3, sequences were annotated using PyIR, a Python wrapper for IgBLAST v1.9, with IMGT germline references. Reads were removed for weak V/J assignments (E-value above 1e-6), missing CDR3, stop codons, out-of-frame junctions, or ambiguous translated residues. A V3J clonotype was defined by an identical inferred V gene, J gene, and CDR3 amino acid sequence. To compute the percentage overlap between repertoires, the number of shared unique clonotypes was divided by the size of the smaller repertoire. RTK rarefaction, the Chao1 estimator, and Recon v2.1 estimates of unobserved clonotypes were used to assess repertoire richness. Generation probabilities for all TCRbeta clonotypes obtained by the gDNA method from several donors were computed using OLGA. The source is immuneACCESS, and TCRdb retained only in-frame sequences with V and J called. Part of the clones is not carried over; for the studies checked, unresolved V genes explain less than half of this, and the remainder is unexplained. From that table come the V and J calls and clone size; the DNA was used to work out D and trimming. Within this sample are over 850,000 clones, with around 82% of them counted one time only. Under 0.65% of the sample is in the top ten clones.

This sample is drawn from a study of shared clonotypes between healthy human individuals (dated by TCRdb to between 2020 and 2021). For the wider study: Two women and a few men aged 18 to 49 years were included in the cohort. Per donor, three plates each were used for CD4 naive and CD4 memory, two for CD8 naive, and one for CD8 memory. Leukapheresis yielded between about 0.8 and 8.9 billion PBMCs per donor. Blood TCR repertoires of 5 or 6 healthy adults were deeply sequenced to estimate repertoire size and the extent of clonotype sharing between individuals. Libraries were prepared and TCR repertoires were sequenced by different laboratories using diverse techniques, in order to increase sequencing depth and limit assay-specific biases.

CDR1 is given as SQVTM and CDR2 as ANQGSEA, both from the germline V gene. The CDR3 measures 14 amino acids from cysteine to phenylalanine. The only DNA kept is the CDR3, 42 bases in frame from the first base. The germline ends are 19 bases apart after V is trimmed by 4 bases and J by 6 bases. Donors were healthy HIV-negative adults with no recently reported acute infections or vaccinations. Every donor was a Caucasian adult residing in Nashville, Tennessee, USA. CD4+ T cells were enriched through magnetic negative selection, after which naive cells were positively selected on CD45RA and the remaining negative fraction served as the memory subset. Blood was obtained by leukapheresis, after which PBMCs were separated by Ficoll-Histopaque density gradient centrifugation and cryopreserved in liquid nitrogen vapor phase. Purity and quantity of every magnetically sorted T cell population were checked by analytical flow cytometry. Genomic DNA was isolated from each sorted fraction and quantified by UV absorbance on a Nanodrop 2000c.

Points the paper makes about the study in general: Because the study included a small number of donors, the genetic and exposure-history diversity represented was limited. Compared with non-shared clonotypes, the clonotypes found in all four sorted-subset donors had higher generation probabilities. Sampling was limited to blood, and TCR repertoires in tissue likely differ from TCR repertoires in blood. Approximately 5% of naive CD4, 3.5% of naive CD8, roughly 2.5% of memory CD4, and approximately 0.39% of memory CD8 clonotypes were shared across four donors. Even with the large sequencing depth, rarefaction of the sorted-subset datasets indicated that sequencing was incomplete. Estimated clonotype richness was generally larger for naive than for memory subsets. Pairwise subsampling led to the expectation that sequencing depth would affect the degree of clonotype sharing among donors.

Sequenced material: memory CD4+ T cells from PBMCs. The cell subset or site label here, explained by the study, means: CD45RA-negative fraction. The V gene is TRBV29-1 and the J gene is TRBJ2-7, with TRBD2 perhaps the D gene, on 6 matching bases. The TCR was taken from a man younger than 35 in good health. Some clones in this sample may be carry-over from other donors' samples. The DNA sequence reads TGCAGCGTTGTTATGGGGGGACCCGACGGCGAGCAGTACTTC. It codes for CSVVMGGPDGEQYF.